This TCR beta chain originates from a study of blood T cells in healthy people across ages. The CDR3 totals 16 residues. CDR1 and CDR2 (germline): LNHNV, YYDKDF (reference sequence). Trimming removed 4 bases at V and 0 bases at J, with 14 bases between. Using a J-beta primer mix together with a sample-barcoded 5' primer, a second PCR was run for roughly 7 to 12 cycles. MiXCR, run by TCRdb on the 5' RACE reads, gives a single entry per CDR3 protein. The table lists more than 900,000 distinct CDR3 sequences, just under 30% of them singletons, with roughly a tenth in the top ten. This same sample was also taken into another study, of T cells of mothers and their children.

The sequence was collected from a woman aged 40 to 50 in good health. Sequencing was performed on blood. The V gene is TRBV15, the J gene TRBJ2-3; possibly TRBD1 for D (5 bases). The CDR3 here is CATSILLAGSTDTQYF. The CDR3 nucleotides read TGTGCCACCAGCATCCTTCTGGCAGGGAGCACAGATACGCAGTATTTT.